A selection of T cell receptor beta chains follows, all from one sample in a study of regulatory T cells in long-lasting Graves disease. TCRdb re-called the multiplex PCR reads with MiXCR, one entry per CDR3 protein. The sample lists about 420,000 distinct CDR3 sequences; about a sixth were seen once. These data are also associated with another study on T cells in Graves' hyperthyroidism and ophthalmopathy.

This specimen consisted of peripheral blood mononuclear cells (PBMCs), obtained at new diagnosis, from a patient treated with antithyroid drugs. The source of these receptors is a woman younger than 35 with Graves disease. CDR3s include the opening cysteine and the closing phenylalanine or tryptophan. D genes are given only for firm matches. Clone size appears in some rows only: once, few, many, or a class for an expanded clone.

DNA: TGTGCCTCGACAGGGGCTGAGACTGAAGCTTTCTTT
CDR3: CASTGAETEAFF
V: TRBV30
J: TRBJ1-1
D: TRBD1
size: many

DNA: TGTGCCAGCAGCTTGGTACGGGAGGGCCGGGATGAGCAGTTCTTC
CDR3: CASSLVREGRDEQFF
V: TRBV5-4
J: TRBJ2-1
D: TRBD2
size: many

DNA: TGCGCCAGCAGTGAAGGGGGACACCTCACTTACTACGAGCAGTACTTC
CDR3: CASSEGGHLTYYEQYF
V: TRBV10-2
J: TRBJ2-7
D: -
size: many

DNA: TGTGCCAGCAGAAACCAGGGAAACGAAAAACTGTTTTTT
CDR3: CASRNQGNEKLFF
V: TRBV7-8
J: TRBJ1-4
D: -
size: many

DNA: TGTGCCAGCAGCCCGACAGGAGGAAACACCATATATTTT
CDR3: CASSPTGGNTIYF
V: TRBV7-9
J: TRBJ1-3
D: -
size: few

DNA: TGCAGTGCCGACCGGACTAGCGGGAGGGCCCGGGAGCAGTACTTC
CDR3: CSADRTSGRAREQYF
V: TRBV20-1
J: TRBJ2-7
D: TRBD2
size: few

DNA: TGCAGCGTTGAGTCCGGGACCGAGTACGAGCAGTACTTC
CDR3: CSVESGTEYEQYF
V: TRBV29-1
J: TRBJ2-7
D: -
size: many

DNA: TGTGCCAGCAGCCAACCGAAACCGGGACTAGCGGGCGATACGCAGTATTTT
CDR3: CASSQPKPGLAGDTQYF
V: TRBV3-1
J: TRBJ2-3
D: TRBD2
size: -

DNA: TGTGCCAGCAGGAGGGACAGCCAAAATCAGCCCCAGCATTTT
CDR3: CASRRDSQNQPQHF
V: TRBV2
J: TRBJ1-5
D: TRBD1
size: many

DNA: TGTGCCAGCAGTTTACCTGGACTAGCGGGGGCCCTGTACCAAGAGACCCAGTACTTC
CDR3: CASSLPGLAGALYQETQYF
V: TRBV28
J: TRBJ2-5
D: TRBD2
size: -

DNA: TGTGCCAGCAGCGCGACAGGGATCGATTCACCCCTCCACTTT
CDR3: CASSATGIDSPLHF
V: TRBV9
J: TRBJ1-6
D: TRBD1
size: few

DNA: TGTGCCAGCAGCTTAAGACTTTCCCCCTACAATGAGCAGTTCTTC
CDR3: CASSLRLSPYNEQFF
V: TRBV7-3
J: TRBJ2-1
D: -
size: many

DNA: TGTGCCAGCAGGTTGACAGGGGGCGCGACCCAGTACTTC
CDR3: CASRLTGGATQYF
V: TRBV28
J: TRBJ2-5
D: TRBD1
size: few

DNA: TGTGCCAGCAGTTTGGCCGGGAGCGGTGGCGAGCAGTACTTC
CDR3: CASSLAGSGGEQYF
V: TRBV28
J: TRBJ2-7
D: -
size: many

DNA: TGTGCCAGCTCAGTAATGCAGGGAGTGAATCAGCCCCAGCATTTT
CDR3: CASSVMQGVNQPQHF
V: TRBV18
J: TRBJ1-5
D: -
size: many

DNA: TGTGCCAGTAACGAGGGCCGTGGCGGGGAAGCTTTCTTT
CDR3: CASNEGRGGEAFF
V: TRBV6-1
J: TRBJ1-1
D: -
size: many

DNA: TGCAGTGCTAGAGATCCGCGTCTAGCGGAGATCTACGAGCAGTACTTC
CDR3: CSARDPRLAEIYEQYF
V: TRBV20-1
J: TRBJ2-7
D: TRBD2
size: -